This T cell receptor beta chain is from a study of CD8 T cells in ankylosing spondylitis. Library preparation for TCR beta used quantitative 5'-RACE with molecular barcodes. TCRdb reprocessed the 5' RACE reads with MiXCR, giving one entry per CDR3 protein. The sample carries about 400,000 distinct CDR3 sequences, 20% to 25% recorded once. A few counts support this clonotype. Its antigen is still unknown. Germline CDR1 is LGHNA and CDR2 is YNFKEQ. V was cut by 0 bases and J by 2 bases, with 10 bases left in between. The CDR3 is 15 residues long. Regarding the study as a whole: Past studies reported some motif variants in reactive arthritis synovial fluid and blood. Clones linked to disease were reported to show significant enrichment in matched ankylosing spondylitis synovial fluid. The study identified a TCR beta motif of several highly homologous variants that appeared characteristic of ankylosing spondylitis blood.

Sequencing used blood, either unsorted or a sorted T cell fraction (not recorded which). V is TRBV4-2 and J is TRBJ1-2; D gene uncertain. This TCR came from a male donor with ankylosing spondylitis. The CDR3 sequence is CASSQDFARNYGYTF. CDR3 nucleotides: TGTGCCAGCAGCCAAGATTTTGCCAGAAACTATGGCTACACCTTC.